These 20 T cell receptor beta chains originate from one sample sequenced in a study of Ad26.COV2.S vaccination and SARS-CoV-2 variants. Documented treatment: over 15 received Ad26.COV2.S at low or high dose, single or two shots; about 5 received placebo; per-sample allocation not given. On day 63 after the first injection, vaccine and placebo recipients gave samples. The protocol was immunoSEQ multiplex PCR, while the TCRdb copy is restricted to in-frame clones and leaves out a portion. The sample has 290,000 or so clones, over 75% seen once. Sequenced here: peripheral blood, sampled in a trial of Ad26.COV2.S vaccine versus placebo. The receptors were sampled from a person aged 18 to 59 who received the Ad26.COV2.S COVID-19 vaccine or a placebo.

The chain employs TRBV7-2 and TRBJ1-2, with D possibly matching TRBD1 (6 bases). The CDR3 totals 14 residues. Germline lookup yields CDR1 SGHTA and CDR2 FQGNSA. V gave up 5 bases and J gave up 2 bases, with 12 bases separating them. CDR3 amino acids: CASSPDSLNYGYTF. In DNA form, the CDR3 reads TGTGCCAGCAGCCCGGACAGTCTAAACTATGGCTACACCTTC.

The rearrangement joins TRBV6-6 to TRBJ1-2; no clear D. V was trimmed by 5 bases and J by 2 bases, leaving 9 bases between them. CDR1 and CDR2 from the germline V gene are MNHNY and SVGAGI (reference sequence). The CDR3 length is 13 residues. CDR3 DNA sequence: TGTGCCAGCAGTCTGACGGAAAACTATGGCTACACCTTC. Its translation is CASSLTENYGYTF.

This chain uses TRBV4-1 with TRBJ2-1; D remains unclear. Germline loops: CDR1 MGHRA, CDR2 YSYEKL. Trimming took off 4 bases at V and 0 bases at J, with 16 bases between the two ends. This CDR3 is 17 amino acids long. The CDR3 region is CASSRVHSGFSYNEQFF. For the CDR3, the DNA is TGCGCCAGCAGCCGAGTACATAGTGGCTTCTCCTACAATGAGCAGTTCTTC.

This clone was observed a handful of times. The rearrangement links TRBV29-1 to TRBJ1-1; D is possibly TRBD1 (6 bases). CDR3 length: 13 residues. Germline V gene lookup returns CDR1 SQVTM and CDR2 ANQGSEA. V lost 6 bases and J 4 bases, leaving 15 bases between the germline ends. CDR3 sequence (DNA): TGCAGCGTCCTACAGGGTATTCGCACTGAAGCTTTCTTT. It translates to CSVLQGIRTEAFF.

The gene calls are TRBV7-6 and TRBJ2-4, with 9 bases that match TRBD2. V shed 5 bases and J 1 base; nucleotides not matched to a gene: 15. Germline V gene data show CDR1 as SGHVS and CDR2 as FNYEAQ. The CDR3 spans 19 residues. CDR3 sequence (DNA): TGTGCCAGCAGCCCGATGGTGGCTAGCGGGGTTGGGGCCAAAAACATTCAGTACTTC. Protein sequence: CASSPMVASGVGAKNIQYF.

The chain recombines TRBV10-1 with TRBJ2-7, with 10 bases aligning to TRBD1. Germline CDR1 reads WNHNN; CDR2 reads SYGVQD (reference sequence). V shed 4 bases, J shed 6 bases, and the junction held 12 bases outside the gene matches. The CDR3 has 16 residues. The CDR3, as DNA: TGCGCCAGCAGTGGAGGGACAGGGGCCATTCTAGGCGAGCAGTACTTC. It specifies CASSGGTGAILGEQYF.

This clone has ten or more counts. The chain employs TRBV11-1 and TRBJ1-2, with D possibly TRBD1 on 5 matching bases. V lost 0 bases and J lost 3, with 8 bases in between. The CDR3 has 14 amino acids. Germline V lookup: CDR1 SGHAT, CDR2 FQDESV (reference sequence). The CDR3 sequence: CASSLADSHYGYTF. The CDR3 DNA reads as TGTGCCAGCAGCTTAGCCGACAGCCACTATGGCTACACCTTC. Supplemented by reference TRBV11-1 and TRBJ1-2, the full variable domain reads EAEVAQSPRYKITEKSQAVAFWCDPISGHATLYWYRQILGQGPELLVQFQDESVVDDSQLPKDRFSAERLKGVDSTLKIQPAELGDSAMYLCASSLADSHYGYTFGSGTRLTVV.

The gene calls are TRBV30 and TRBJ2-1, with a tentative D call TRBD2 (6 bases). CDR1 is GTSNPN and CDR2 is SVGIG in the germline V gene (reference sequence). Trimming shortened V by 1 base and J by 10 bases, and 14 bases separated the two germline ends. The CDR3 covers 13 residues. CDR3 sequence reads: CAWSAATRGEQFF. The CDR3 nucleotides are TGTGCCTGGAGTGCGGCTACTCGGGGGGAGCAGTTCTTC.

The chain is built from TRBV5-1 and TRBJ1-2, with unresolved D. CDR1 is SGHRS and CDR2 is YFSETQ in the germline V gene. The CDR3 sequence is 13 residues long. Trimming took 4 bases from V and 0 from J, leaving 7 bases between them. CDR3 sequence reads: CASSPTTNYGYTF. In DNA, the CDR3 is TGCGCCAGCAGCCCCACAACTAACTATGGCTACACCTTC.

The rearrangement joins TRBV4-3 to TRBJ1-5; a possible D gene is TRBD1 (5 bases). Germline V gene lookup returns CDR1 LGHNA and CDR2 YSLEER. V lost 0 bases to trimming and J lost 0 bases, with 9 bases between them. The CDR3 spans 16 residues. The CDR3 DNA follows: TGCGCCAGCAGCCAAGATCCAGGGATTAGCAATCAGCCCCAGCATTTT. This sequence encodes CASSQDPGISNQPQHF.

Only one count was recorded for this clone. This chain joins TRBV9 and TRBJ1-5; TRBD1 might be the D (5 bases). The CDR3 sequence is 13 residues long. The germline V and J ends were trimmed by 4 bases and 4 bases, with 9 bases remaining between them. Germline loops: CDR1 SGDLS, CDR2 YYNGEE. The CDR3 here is CASSPWGNQPQHF. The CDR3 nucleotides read TGTGCCAGCAGCCCCTGGGGGAATCAGCCCCAGCATTTT.

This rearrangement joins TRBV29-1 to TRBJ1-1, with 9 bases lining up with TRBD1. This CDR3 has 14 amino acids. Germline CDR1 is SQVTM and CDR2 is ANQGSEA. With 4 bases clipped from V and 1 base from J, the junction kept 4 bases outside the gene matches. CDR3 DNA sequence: TGCAGCGTTGCCGACAGGGGGACGAACACTGAAGCTTTCTTT. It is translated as CSVADRGTNTEAFF.

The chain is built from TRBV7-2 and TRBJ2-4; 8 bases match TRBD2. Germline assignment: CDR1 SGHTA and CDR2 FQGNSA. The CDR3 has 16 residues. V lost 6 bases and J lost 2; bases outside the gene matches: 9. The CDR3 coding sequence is TGTGCCAGCAGTCCAATCGGGGGGGGAACCAAAAACATTCAGTACTTC. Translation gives CASSPIGGGTKNIQYF.

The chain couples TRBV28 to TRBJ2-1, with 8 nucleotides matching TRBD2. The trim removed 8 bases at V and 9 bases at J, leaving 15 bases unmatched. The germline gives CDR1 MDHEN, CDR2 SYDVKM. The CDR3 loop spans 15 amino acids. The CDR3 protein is CASLGGTRARSEQFF. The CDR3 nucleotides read TGTGCCAGCCTTGGTGGGACTAGGGCTCGGAGTGAGCAGTTCTTC.

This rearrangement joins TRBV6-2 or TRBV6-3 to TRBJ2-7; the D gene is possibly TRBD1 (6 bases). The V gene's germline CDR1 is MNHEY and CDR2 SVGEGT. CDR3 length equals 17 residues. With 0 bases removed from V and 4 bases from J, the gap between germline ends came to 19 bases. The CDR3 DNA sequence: TGTGCCAGCAGTTACTCGATGGGCAAGGGGGAAGAATACGAGCAGTACTTC. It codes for CASSYSMGKGEEYEQYF.

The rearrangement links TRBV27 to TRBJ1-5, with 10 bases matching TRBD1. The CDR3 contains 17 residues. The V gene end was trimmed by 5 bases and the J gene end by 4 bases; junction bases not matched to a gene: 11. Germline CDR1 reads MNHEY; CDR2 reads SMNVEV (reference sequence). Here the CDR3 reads CASSPSGTGAGNQPQHF. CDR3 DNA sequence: TGTGCCAGCAGTCCATCAGGGACAGGGGCTGGAAATCAGCCCCAGCATTTT.

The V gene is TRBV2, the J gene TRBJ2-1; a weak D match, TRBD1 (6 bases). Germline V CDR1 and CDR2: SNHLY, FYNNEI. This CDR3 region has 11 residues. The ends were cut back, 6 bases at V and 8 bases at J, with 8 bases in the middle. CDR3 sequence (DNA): TGTGCCAGCAGACAGGGTGATGAGCAGTTCTTC. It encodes CASRQGDEQFF.

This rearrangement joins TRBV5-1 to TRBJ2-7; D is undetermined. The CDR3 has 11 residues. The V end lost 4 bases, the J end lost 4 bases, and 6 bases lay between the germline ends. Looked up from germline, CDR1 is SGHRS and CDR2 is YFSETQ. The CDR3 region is CASSEGYEQYF. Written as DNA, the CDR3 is TGCGCCAGCAGCGAAGGATACGAGCAGTACTTC. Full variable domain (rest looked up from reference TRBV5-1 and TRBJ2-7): KAGVTQTPRYLIKTRGQQVTLSCSPISGHRSVSWYQQTPGQGLQFLFEYFSETQRNKGNFPGRFSGRQFSNSRSEMNVSTLELGDSALYLCASSEGYEQYFGPGTRLTVT.

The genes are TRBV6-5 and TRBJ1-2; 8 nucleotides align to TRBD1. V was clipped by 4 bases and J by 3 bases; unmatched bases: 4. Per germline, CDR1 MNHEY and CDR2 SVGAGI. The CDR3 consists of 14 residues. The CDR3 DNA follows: TGTGCCAGCAGTTCGACAGGGGTAGACTATGGCTACACCTTC. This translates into CASSSTGVDYGYTF.

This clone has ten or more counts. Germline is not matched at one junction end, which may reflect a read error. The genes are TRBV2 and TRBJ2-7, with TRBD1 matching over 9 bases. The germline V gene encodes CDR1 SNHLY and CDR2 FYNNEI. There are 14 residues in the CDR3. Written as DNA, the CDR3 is TGTGCCCGCAGACGGGACAGGGTCTCCGTCGAGCAGTACTTC. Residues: CARRRDRVSVEQYF.